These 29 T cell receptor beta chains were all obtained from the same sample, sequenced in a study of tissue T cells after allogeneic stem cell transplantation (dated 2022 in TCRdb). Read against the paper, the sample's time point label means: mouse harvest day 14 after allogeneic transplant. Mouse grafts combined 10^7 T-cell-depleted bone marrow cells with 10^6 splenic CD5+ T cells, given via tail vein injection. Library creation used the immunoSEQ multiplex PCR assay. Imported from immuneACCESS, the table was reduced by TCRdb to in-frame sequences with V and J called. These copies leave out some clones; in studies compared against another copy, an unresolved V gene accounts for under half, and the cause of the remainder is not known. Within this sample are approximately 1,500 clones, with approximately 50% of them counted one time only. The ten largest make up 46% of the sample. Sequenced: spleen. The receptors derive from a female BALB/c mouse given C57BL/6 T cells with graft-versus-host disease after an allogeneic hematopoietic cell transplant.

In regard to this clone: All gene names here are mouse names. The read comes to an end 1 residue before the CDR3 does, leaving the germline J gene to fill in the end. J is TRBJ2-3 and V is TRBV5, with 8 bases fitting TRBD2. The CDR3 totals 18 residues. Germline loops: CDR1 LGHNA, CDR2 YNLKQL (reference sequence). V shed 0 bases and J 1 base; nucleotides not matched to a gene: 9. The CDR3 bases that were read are TGTGCCAGCAGCCAAGATTGGCTGGGGGGCGCGGGTGCAGAAACGCTGTAT. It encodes CASSQDWLGGAGAETLY. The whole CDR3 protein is CASSQDWLGGAGAETLYF.

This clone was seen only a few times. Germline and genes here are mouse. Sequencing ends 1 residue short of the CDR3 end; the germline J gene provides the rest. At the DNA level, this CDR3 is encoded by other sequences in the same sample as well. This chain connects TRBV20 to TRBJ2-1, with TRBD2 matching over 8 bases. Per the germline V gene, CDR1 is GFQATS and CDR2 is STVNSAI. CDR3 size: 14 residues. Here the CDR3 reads CGARGRGGRAEQFF. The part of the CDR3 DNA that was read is TGTGGGGCTCGGGGGCGGGGGGGGCGGGCTGAGCAGTTC.

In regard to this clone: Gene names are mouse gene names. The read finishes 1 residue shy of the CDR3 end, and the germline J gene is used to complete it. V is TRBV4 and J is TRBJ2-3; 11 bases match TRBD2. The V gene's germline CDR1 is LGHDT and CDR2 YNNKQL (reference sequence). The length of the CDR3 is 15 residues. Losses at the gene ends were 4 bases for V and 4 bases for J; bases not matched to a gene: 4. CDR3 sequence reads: CASSLDWGATETLYF. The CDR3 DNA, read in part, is TGTGCCAGCAGCTTGGACTGGGGGGCGACAGAAACGCTGTAT. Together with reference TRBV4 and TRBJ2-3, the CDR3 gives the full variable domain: ETAVFQTPNYHVTQVGNEVSFNCKQTLGHDTMYWYKQDSKKLLKIMFSYNNKQLIVNETVPRRFSPQSSDKAHLNLRIKSVEPEDSAVYLCASSLDWGATETLYFGSGTRLTVL.

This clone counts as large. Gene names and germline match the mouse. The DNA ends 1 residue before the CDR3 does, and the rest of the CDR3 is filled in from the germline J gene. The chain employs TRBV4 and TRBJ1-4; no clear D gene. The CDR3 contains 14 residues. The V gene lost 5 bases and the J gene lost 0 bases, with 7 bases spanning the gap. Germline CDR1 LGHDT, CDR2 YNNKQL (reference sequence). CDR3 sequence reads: CASSQTISNERLFF. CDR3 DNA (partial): TGTGCCAGCAGCCAAACAATTTCCAACGAAAGATTATTT.

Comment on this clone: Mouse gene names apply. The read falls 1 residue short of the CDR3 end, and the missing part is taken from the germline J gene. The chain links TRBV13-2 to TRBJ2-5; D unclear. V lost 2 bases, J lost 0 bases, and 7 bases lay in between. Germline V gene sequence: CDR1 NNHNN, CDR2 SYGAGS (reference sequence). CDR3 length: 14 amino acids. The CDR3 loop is CASGERGNQDTQYF. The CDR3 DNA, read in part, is TGTGCCAGCGGTGAGCGGGGTAACCAAGACACCCAGTAC.

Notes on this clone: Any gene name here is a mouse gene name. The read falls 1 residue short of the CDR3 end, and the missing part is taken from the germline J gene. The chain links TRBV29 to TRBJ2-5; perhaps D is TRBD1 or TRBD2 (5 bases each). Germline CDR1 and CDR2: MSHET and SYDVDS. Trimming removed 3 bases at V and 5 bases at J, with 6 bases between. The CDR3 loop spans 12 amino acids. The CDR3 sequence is CASSFGGDTQYF. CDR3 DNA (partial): TGTGCTAGCAGTTTCGGGGGAGACACCCAGTAC.

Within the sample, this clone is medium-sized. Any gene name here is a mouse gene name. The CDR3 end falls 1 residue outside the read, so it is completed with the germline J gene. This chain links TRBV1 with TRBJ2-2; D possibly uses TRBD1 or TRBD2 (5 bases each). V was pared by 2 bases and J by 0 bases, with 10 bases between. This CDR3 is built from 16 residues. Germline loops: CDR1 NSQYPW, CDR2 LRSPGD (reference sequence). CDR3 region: CTCSARDRANTGQLYF. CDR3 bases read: TGCACCTGCAGTGCAAGGGACCGTGCAAACACCGGGCAGCTCTAC.

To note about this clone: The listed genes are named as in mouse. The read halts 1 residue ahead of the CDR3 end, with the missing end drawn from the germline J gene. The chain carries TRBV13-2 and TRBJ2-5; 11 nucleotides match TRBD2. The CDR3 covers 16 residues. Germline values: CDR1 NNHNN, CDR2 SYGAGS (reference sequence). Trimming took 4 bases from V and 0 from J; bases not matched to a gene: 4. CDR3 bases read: TGTGCCAGCGGTCCGGGACTGGGGGTTAACCAAGACACCCAGTAC. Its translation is CASGPGLGVNQDTQY. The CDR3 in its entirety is CASGPGLGVNQDTQYF.

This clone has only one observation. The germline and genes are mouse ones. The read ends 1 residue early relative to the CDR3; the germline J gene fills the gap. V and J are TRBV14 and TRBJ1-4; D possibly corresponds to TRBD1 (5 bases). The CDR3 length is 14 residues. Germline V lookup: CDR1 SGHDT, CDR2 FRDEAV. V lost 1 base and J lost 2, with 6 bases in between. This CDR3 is CASSFGGSNERLFF. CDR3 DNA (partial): TGTGCCAGCAGTTTCGGGGGGTCCAACGAAAGATTATTT.

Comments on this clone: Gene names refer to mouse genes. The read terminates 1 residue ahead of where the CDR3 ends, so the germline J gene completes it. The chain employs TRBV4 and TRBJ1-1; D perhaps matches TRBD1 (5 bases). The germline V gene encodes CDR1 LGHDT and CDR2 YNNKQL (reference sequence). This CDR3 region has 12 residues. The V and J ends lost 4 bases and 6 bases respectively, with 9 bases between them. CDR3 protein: CASSFRTSEVFF. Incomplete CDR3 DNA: TGTGCCAGCAGCTTCCGGACATCAGAAGTCTTC.

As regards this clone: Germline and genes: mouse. This CDR3 is CASSQDSVAETLYF. The CDR3 DNA, read in part, is TGTGCCAGCAGCCAAGACTCTGTTGCAGAAACGCTGTAT. This chain joins TRBV5 and TRBJ2-3, with D hard to call. Sequencing ends 1 residue short of the CDR3 end; the germline J gene provides the rest. Germline-derived CDR1 and CDR2 are LGHNA and YNLKQL (reference sequence). The CDR3 totals 14 residues. V lost 0 bases and J lost 2, with 6 bases in between.

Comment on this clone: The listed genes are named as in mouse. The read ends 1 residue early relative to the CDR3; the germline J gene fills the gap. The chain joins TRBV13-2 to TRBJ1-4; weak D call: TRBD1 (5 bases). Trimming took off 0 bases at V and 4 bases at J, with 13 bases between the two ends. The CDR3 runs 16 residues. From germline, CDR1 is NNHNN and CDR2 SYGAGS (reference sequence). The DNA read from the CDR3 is TGTGCCAGCGGTGATGTTAGGCAGGGCGGCAACGAAAGATTATTT. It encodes CASGDVRQGGNERLF. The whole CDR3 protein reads CASGDVRQGGNERLFF.

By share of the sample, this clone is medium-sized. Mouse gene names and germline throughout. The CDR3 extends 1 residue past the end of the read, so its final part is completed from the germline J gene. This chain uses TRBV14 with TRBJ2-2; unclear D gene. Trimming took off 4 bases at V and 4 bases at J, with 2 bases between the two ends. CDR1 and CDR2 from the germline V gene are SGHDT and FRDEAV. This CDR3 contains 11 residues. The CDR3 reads CASSPTGQLYF. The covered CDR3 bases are TGTGCCAGCAGTCCCACCGGGCAGCTCTAC. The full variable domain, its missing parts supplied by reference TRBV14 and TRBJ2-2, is EAGVTQSPRYAVLQEGQAVSFWCDPISGHDTLYWYQQPRDQGPQLLVYFRDEAVIDNSQLPSDRFSAVRPKGTNSTLKIQSAKQGDTATYLCASSPTGQLYFGEGSKLTVL.

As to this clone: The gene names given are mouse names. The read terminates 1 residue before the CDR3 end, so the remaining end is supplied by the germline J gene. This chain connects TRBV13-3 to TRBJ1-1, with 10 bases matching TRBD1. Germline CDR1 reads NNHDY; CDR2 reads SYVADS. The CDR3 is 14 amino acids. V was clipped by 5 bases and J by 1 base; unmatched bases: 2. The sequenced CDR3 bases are TGTGCCAGCAGCCGACAGGGGGCGAACACAGAAGTCTTC. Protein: CASSRQGANTEVF. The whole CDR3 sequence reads CASSRQGANTEVFF.

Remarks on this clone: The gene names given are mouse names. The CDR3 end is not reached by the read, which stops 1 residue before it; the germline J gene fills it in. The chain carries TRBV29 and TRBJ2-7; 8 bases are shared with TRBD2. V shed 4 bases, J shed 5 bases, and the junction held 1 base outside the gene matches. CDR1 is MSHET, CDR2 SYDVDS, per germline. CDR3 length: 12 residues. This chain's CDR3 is CASSSGLDEQYF. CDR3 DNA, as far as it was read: TGTGCTAGCAGTTCGGGACTGGATGAACAGTAC.

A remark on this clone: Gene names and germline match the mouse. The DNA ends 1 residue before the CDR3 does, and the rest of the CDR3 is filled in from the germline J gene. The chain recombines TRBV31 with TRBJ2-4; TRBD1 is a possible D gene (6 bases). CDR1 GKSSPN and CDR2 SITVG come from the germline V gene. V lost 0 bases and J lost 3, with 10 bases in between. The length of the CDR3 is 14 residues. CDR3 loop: CAWSLTGRQNTLYF. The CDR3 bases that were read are TGTGCCTGGAGTCTCACAGGGCGACAAAACACCTTGTAC.

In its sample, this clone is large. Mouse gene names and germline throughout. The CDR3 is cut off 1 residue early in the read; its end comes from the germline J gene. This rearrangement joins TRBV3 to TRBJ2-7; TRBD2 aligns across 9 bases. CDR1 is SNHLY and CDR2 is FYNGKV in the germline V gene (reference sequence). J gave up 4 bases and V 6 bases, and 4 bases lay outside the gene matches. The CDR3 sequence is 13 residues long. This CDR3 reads CASSYGTGYEQYF. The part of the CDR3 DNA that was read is TGTGCCAGCAGTTACGGGACTGGGTATGAACAGTAC.

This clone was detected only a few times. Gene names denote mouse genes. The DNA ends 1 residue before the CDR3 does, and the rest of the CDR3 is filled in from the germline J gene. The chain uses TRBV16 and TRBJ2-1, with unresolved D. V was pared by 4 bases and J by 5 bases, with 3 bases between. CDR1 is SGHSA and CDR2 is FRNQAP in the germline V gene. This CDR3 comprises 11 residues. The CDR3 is CASSWDAEQFF. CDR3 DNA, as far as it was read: TGTGCAAGCAGCTGGGATGCTGAGCAGTTC.

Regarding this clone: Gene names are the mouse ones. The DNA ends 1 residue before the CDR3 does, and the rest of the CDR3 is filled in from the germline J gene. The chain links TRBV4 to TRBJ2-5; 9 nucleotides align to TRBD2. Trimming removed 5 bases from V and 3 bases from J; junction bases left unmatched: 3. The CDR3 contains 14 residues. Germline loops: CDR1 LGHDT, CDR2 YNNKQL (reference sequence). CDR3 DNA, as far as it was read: TGTGCCAGCAGCCAGACTGGGGGACAAGACACCCAGTAC. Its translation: CASSQTGGQDTQY. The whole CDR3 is CASSQTGGQDTQYF.

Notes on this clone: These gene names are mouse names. The DNA read from the CDR3 is TGTGCCAGCAGTCTGGAGGGGTGTGAACAGTAC. The encoded protein is CASSLEGCEQY. The full CDR3 protein is CASSLEGCEQYF. The chain uses TRBV26 and TRBJ2-7, with D possibly being TRBD1 (5 bases). The read ends 1 residue early relative to the CDR3; the germline J gene fills the gap. There are 12 residues in the CDR3. The V end was cut by 2 bases, the J end by 6 bases, with 8 bases between. From germline, CDR1 is KGHPV and CDR2 FQNQEV (reference sequence).

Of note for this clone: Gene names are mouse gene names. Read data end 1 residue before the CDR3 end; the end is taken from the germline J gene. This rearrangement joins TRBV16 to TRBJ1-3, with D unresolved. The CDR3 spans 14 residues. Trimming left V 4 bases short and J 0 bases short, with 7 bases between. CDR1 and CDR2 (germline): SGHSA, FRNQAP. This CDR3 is CASSSTNSGNTLYF. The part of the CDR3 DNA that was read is TGTGCAAGCAGCTCGACAAATTCTGGAAATACGCTCTAT.

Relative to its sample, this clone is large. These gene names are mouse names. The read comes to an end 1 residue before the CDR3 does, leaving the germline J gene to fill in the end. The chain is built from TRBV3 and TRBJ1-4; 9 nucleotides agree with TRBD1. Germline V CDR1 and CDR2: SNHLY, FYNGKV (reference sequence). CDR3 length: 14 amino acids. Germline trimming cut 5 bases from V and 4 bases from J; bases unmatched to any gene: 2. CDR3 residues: CASSPTGGNERLFF. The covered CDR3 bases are TGTGCCAGCAGCCCGACAGGGGGCAACGAAAGATTATTT. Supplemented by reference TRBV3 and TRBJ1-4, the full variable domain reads GPKVLQIPSHQIIDMGQMVTLNCDPVSNHLYFYWYKQILGQQMEFLVNFYNGKVMEKSKLFKDQFSVERPDGSYFTLKIQPTALEDSAVYFCASSPTGGNERLFFGHGTKLSVL.

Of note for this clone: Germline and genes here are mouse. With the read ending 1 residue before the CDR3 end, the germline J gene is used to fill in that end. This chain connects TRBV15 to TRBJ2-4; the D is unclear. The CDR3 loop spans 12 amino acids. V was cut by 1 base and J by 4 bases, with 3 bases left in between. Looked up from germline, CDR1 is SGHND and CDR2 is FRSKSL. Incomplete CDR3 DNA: TGTGCCAGCAGTTTAGGAGAAAACACCTTGTAC. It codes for CASSLGENTLY. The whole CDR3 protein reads CASSLGENTLYF.

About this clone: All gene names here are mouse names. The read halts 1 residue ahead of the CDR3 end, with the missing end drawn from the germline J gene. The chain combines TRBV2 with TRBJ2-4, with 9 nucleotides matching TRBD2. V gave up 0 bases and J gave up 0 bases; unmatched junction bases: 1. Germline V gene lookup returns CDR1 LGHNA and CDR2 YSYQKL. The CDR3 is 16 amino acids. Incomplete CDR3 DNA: TGTGCCAGCAGCCAAGACTGGGGGGGTAGTCAAAACACCTTGTAC. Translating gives CASSQDWGGSQNTLY. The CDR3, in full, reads CASSQDWGGSQNTLYF.

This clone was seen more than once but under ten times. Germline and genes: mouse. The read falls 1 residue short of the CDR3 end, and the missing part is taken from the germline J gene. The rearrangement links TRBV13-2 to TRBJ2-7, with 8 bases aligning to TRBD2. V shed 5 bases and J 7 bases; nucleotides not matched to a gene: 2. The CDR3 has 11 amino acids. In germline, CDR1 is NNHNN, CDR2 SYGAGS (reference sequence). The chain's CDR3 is CASGDWEEQYF. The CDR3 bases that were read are TGTGCCAGCGGGGACTGGGAGGAACAGTAC.

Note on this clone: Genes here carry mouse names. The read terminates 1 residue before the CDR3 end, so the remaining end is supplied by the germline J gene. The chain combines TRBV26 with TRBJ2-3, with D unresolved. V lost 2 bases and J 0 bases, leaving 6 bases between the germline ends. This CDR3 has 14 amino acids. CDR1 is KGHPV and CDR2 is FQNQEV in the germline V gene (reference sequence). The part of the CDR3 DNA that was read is TGTGCCAGCAGTCTGGCCCCTAGTGCAGAAACGCTGTAT. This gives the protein CASSLAPSAETLY. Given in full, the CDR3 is CASSLAPSAETLYF.

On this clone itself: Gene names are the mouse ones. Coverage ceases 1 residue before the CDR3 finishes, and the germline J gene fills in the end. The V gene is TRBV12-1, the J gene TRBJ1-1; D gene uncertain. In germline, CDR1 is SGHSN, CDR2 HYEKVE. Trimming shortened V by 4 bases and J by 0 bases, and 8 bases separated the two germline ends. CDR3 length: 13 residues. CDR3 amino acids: CASSRQANTEVFF. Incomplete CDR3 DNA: TGTGCCAGCTCCCGACAAGCAAACACAGAAGTCTTC. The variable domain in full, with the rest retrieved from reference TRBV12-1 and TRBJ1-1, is DSGVVQSPRHIIKEKGGRSVLTCIPISGHSNVVWYQQTLGKELKFLIQHYEKVERDKGFLPSRFSVQQFDDYHSEMNMSALELEDSAMYFCASSRQANTEVFFGKGTRLTVV.

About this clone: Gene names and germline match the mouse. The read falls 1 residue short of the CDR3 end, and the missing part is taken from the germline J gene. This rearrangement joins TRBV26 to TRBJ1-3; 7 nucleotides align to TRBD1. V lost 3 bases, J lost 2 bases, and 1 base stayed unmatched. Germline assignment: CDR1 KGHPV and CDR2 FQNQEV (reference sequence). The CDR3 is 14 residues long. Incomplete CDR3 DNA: TGTGCCAGCAGTCTCCAGGGGGCTGGAAATACGCTCTAT. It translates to CASSLQGAGNTLY. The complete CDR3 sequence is CASSLQGAGNTLYF.

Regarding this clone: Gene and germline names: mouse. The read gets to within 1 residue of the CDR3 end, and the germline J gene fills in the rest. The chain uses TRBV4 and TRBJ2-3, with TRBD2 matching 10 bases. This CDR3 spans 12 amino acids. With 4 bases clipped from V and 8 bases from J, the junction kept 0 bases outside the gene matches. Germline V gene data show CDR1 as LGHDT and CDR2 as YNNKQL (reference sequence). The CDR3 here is CASSWDWGTLYF. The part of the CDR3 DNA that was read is TGTGCCAGCAGCTGGGACTGGGGAACGCTGTAT.